Following are 3 T cell receptor beta chains from one sample sequenced in a study of T cell responses to AZD1222 COVID-19 vaccine. Profiled with immunoSEQ multiplex PCR; TCRdb holds only in-frame clones, not every one. The data hold 86,000 or so clones, with roughly 90% observed a single time. The specimen was peripheral blood, collected on day 0 of AZD1222 vaccination. The receptors stem from an adult in good health.

CDR3 DNA sequence: TGTGCCAGCAGTCCTAGGGACAGGGACAGTCAGCCCCAGCATTTT. Its translation is CASSPRDRDSQPQHF. The chain joins TRBV28 to TRBJ1-5; the match to TRBD1 covers 9 bases. V shed 5 bases and J 6 bases; nucleotides not matched to a gene: 8. CDR1 MDHEN and CDR2 SYDVKM come from the germline V gene. The CDR3 sequence is 15 residues long.

This clone was picked up one time. V and J are TRBV21-1 and TRBJ1-5; the D call in the table, TRBD1, was not verified against the DNA. TRBV21-1 is a listed pseudogene. The CDR3 loop spans 17 amino acids. CDR3 coding DNA: TGTGCCAGCAGCAAATCCCAGGGGGCACGGCGCAATCAGCCCCAGCATTTT. It codes for CASSKSQGARRNQPQHF.

This sequence joins TRBV28 and TRBJ1-3, with D unclear. Germline values: CDR1 MDHEN, CDR2 SYDVKM. This CDR3 is built from 15 residues. V lost 5 bases and J lost 0, with 11 bases in between. The CDR3 DNA reads TGTGCCAGCAGTCCGACGGCGGCCTCTGGAAACACCATATATTTT. Its protein product is CASSPTAASGNTIYF. The variable domain in full, completed from reference TRBV28 and TRBJ1-3, reads DVKVTQSSRYLVKRTGEKVFLECVQDMDHENMFWYRQDPGLGLRLIYFSYDVKMKEKGDIPEGYSVSREKKERFSLILESASTNQTSMYLCASSPTAASGNTIYFGEGSWLTVV.